The 13 T cell receptor beta chains reported below all come from one sample, sequenced in a study of shared clonotypes between healthy human individuals. The assay was immunoSEQ multiplex PCR, and TCRdb's table has in-frame clones only and misses some. This table holds fewer than 800,000 clones, just over 90% found once. The naive CD8 fraction comprised CD45RO-negative cells positively selected for CCR7 and excluded terminally differentiated effector memory CD45RA+ cells. Sequencing was done on a sample of naive CD8+ T cells sorted from blood. The receptor source for this set is a man aged 25 to 40 in good health.

CDR3 bases: TGTGCCAGTAGACGCGGGAGTGGTCTGGGCGAGCAGTACTTC. Its protein is CASRRGSGLGEQYF. The rearrangement links TRBV19 to TRBJ2-7, with TRBD2 matching 7 bases. The CDR3 covers 14 residues. Germline trimming cut 6 bases from V and 6 bases from J; bases unmatched to any gene: 11. Germline lookup yields CDR1 LNHDA and CDR2 SQIVND (reference sequence).

The V call is TRBV4-1, the J call TRBJ2-6; D is perhaps TRBD2 (5 bases). The CDR3 is 17 residues long. Germline V CDR1 and CDR2: MGHRA, YSYEKL. V was pared by 3 bases and J by 2 bases, with 14 bases between. CDR3 coding DNA: TGCGCCAGCAGCCACTTTACCGTGGAGGCTGGGGCCAACGTCCTGACTTTC. Its protein is CASSHFTVEAGANVLTF.

This rearrangement joins TRBV6-6 to TRBJ2-1, with D possibly TRBD2 on 6 matching bases. V was pared by 5 bases and J by 5 bases, with 16 bases between. This CDR3 has 15 amino acids. Germline values: CDR1 MNHNY, CDR2 SVGAGI (reference sequence). CDR3 sequence (DNA): TGTGCCAGCAGTCCGAGTATCGGGGAGGACAATGAGCAGTTCTTC. Translating gives CASSPSIGEDNEQFF.

This rearrangement joins TRBV27 to TRBJ2-7; TRBD2 agrees at 8 bases. CDR1 is MNHEY and CDR2 is SMNVEV in the germline V gene (reference sequence). Germline trimming cut 2 bases from V and 6 bases from J; bases unmatched to any gene: 9. This CDR3 region has 15 residues. The DNA for the CDR3 is TGTGCCAGCAGTTTAGATGGACTAGCCACAGGCGAGCAGTACTTC. It is translated as CASSLDGLATGEQYF.

The chain employs TRBV4-3 and TRBJ2-5; a weak D match, TRBD2 (5 bases). Germline V gene sequence: CDR1 LGHNA, CDR2 YSLEER. The CDR3 sequence is 14 residues long. The germline V and J ends were trimmed by 1 base and 2 bases, with 8 bases remaining between them. This chain's CDR3 is CASSQGLTQETQYF. CDR3 nucleotides: TGCGCCAGCAGCCAAGGACTAACTCAAGAGACCCAGTACTTC.

This chain uses TRBV19 with TRBJ1-5; D uncertain. Germline loops: CDR1 LNHDA, CDR2 SQIVND (reference sequence). The CDR3 has 15 residues. Trimming removed 3 bases at V and 0 bases at J, with 9 bases between. The CDR3 here is CASSISKHSNQPQHF. The CDR3 bases are TGTGCCAGTAGTATCAGTAAACATAGCAATCAGCCCCAGCATTTT.

A note on this clone: The sample holds other DNA sequences that translate to the same CDR3. The V gene is TRBV14, the J gene TRBJ2-1; D remains ambiguous. V was trimmed by 4 bases and J by 0 bases, leaving 4 bases between them. Germline CDR1 SGHDN, CDR2 FVKESK. This CDR3 spans 13 amino acids. The CDR3 here is CASSPLSYNEQFF. Written as DNA, the CDR3 is TGTGCCAGCAGCCCCCTCTCCTACAATGAGCAGTTCTTC.

The chain links TRBV11-3 to TRBJ1-5; a weak D match, TRBD1 (5 bases). The CDR3 sequence is 17 residues long. CDR1 and CDR2 from the germline V gene are SGHNT and YENEEA. The V end was cut by 5 bases, the J end by 0 bases, with 17 bases between. CDR3 nucleotide sequence: TGTGCCAGCAGCAAGATCAGGGCGAGATATAGCAATCAGCCCCAGCATTTT. Protein product: CASSKIRARYSNQPQHF.

The chain has TRBV7-2 and TRBJ1-4, with a possible D match to TRBD1 (5 bases). The CDR3 is 15 amino acids. Germline CDR1 SGHTA, CDR2 FQGNSA. Trimming stripped 5 bases from V and 0 bases from J, with 10 bases between. CDR3 residues: CASSQTGATNEKLFF. The DNA of the CDR3 is TGTGCCAGCAGCCAAACAGGTGCAACTAATGAAAAACTGTTTTTT.

V usage is TRBV27 and J usage is TRBJ1-2, with D uncertain. The ends were cut back, 5 bases at V and 8 bases at J, with 15 bases in the middle. The CDR3 extends over 13 amino acids. Germline loops: CDR1 MNHEY, CDR2 SMNVEV (reference sequence). The CDR3 nucleotides read TGTGCCAGCAGTAGTGGTCCCATGAGGGGCTACACCTTC. Translated, it gives CASSSGPMRGYTF.

The chain carries TRBV11-2 and TRBJ2-2; 10 nucleotides align to TRBD2. J gave up 4 bases and V 6 bases, and 14 bases lay outside the gene matches. The CDR3 length is 18 residues. Per germline, CDR1 SGHAT and CDR2 FQNNGV. As DNA, the CDR3 is TGTGCCAGCAGGCCCCCCACTAGCGGGACAGCGCTCACCGGGGAGCTGTTTTTT. This codes for CASRPPTSGTALTGELFF.

The chain couples TRBV6-6 to TRBJ2-5; 9 bases map to TRBD2. Trimming cost V 2 bases and J 5 bases; bases outside gene matches: 9. This CDR3 has 16 amino acids. Germline CDR1 MNHNY, CDR2 SVGAGI (reference sequence). CDR3 sequence: CASSYGTSPFGETQYF. The CDR3 DNA sequence: TGTGCCAGCAGTTACGGGACTAGCCCTTTCGGGGAGACCCAGTACTTC.

V and J are TRBV6-6 and TRBJ2-3; no clear D. Germline values: CDR1 MNHNY, CDR2 SVGAGI (reference sequence). Trimming shortened V by 0 bases and J by 6 bases, and 10 bases separated the two germline ends. The CDR3 sequence is 14 residues long. CDR3 nucleotides: TGTGCCAGCAGTTACTCGACGGCATCTGATACGCAGTATTTT. Translated, it gives CASSYSTASDTQYF.